Listed here are 18 T cell receptor beta chains from one sample, sequenced in a study of blood T cell repertoires in COVID-19. Repertoires were generated with immunoSEQ multiplex PCR, while TCRdb's copy carries only in-frame clones and drops some. The table shows a few hundred thousand clones, with approximately 87% occurring only once. Sequenced: peripheral blood. The receptors derive from a man in his 60s with acute or convalescent COVID-19.

The chain combines TRBV18 with TRBJ1-5, with a tentative D call TRBD1 (5 bases). V dropped 4 bases and J dropped 4 bases, with 8 bases sitting between them. The CDR3 has 13 amino acids. Germline V CDR1 and CDR2: KGHSH, LQKENI. For the CDR3, the DNA is TGTGCCAGCTCACGGGGCGAAAATCAGCCCCAGCATTTT. This sequence encodes CASSRGENQPQHF.

The gene calls are TRBV7-2 and TRBJ1-5; perhaps TRBD1 as D (6 bases). The CDR3 is made up of 17 amino acids. Germline V lookup: CDR1 SGHTA, CDR2 FQGNSA. The ends were cut back, 4 bases at V and 7 bases at J, with 23 bases in the middle. CDR3 amino acids: CASSSRGGHLGNQPQHF. The CDR3 bases are TGTGCCAGCAGCTCTAGGGGGGGACACCTGGGGAACCAGCCCCAGCATTTT.

This rearrangement joins TRBV27 to TRBJ2-1, with TRBD2 matching 13 bases. J lost 8 bases, V lost 7 bases, and 8 bases had no gene match. Germline CDR1 reads MNHEY; CDR2 reads SMNVEV (reference sequence). CDR3 length: 15 amino acids. The CDR3 sequence is CASTRTSGSPHEQFF. The DNA of the CDR3 is TGTGCCAGCACACGGACTAGCGGGAGCCCCCATGAGCAGTTCTTC.

The CDR3 region has the DNA TGTGCCAGCAGCTCTACCCGGACAGGGGGCAGTGAAAAACTGTTTTTT. It specifies CASSSTRTGGSEKLFF. V usage is TRBV28 and J usage is TRBJ1-4; 11 bases are a match to TRBD1. V was pared by 6 bases and J by 7 bases, with 10 bases of the junction left unmatched. Looked up from germline, CDR1 is MDHEN and CDR2 is SYDVKM. CDR3 size: 16 residues.

The chain employs TRBV5-5 and TRBJ1-3; D uncertain. The V end lost 0 bases, the J end lost 16 bases, and 23 bases lay between the germline ends. This CDR3 is built from 15 residues. Per germline, CDR1 SGHKS and CDR2 YYEKEE (reference sequence). The CDR3: CASSLEDWQSALLYF. For the CDR3, the DNA is TGTGCCAGCAGCTTGGAAGATTGGCAGTCCGCTCTGTTGTATTTT.

The V call is TRBV10-3, the J call TRBJ1-2; D may be TRBD1 (6 bases). V lost 5 bases, J lost 4 bases, and 17 bases lay in between. Germline CDR1 and CDR2: ENHRY and SYGVKD. The CDR3 is 15 residues long. CDR3 amino acids: CAISMDSLLVYGYTF. CDR3 bases: TGTGCCATCAGTATGGACAGCCTACTAGTCTATGGCTACACCTTC.

The genes are TRBV28 and TRBJ1-2; D call uncertain. CDR3 length: 13 amino acids. V lost 5 bases to trimming and J lost 1 base, with 8 bases between them. Germline V gene lookup returns CDR1 MDHEN and CDR2 SYDVKM. The CDR3 here is CASSNGVNYGYTF. The CDR3 bases are TGTGCCAGCAGTAACGGGGTTAACTATGGCTACACCTTC.

The chain is built from TRBV28 and TRBJ2-3; TRBD2 is a possible D gene (5 bases). This CDR3 is 13 amino acids long. The germline V and J ends were trimmed by 3 bases and 6 bases, with 10 bases remaining between them. Germline loops: CDR1 MDHEN, CDR2 SYDVKM. The CDR3: CASSLASPDTQYF. CDR3 in DNA: TGTGCCAGCAGTTTGGCTAGCCCGGATACGCAGTATTTT.

V is TRBV5-1 and J is TRBJ1-2, with a possible D match to TRBD1 (6 bases). CDR1 and CDR2 (germline): SGHRS, YFSETQ. Trimming took off 2 bases at V and 2 bases at J, with 16 bases between the two ends. The CDR3 has 16 amino acids. CDR3: CASSFWGRDPNYGYTF. The CDR3 DNA is TGCGCCAGCAGCTTTTGGGGGCGAGACCCCAACTATGGCTACACCTTC.

The rearrangement joins TRBV28 to TRBJ2-1, with TRBD2 as a possible D gene (7 bases). CDR3 size: 14 residues. CDR1 is MDHEN and CDR2 is SYDVKM in the germline V gene. The germline V and J ends were trimmed by 8 bases and 9 bases, with 20 bases remaining between them. CDR3 coding DNA: TGTGCCAGCCGGGGGGCGGGAGTAGTAGGTGAGCAGTTCTTC. Translating it yields CASRGAGVVGEQFF.

This chain links TRBV12-3 or TRBV12-4 with TRBJ2-7, with D possibly TRBD2 on 7 matching bases. The CDR3 is made up of 13 amino acids. V dropped 2 bases and J dropped 5 bases, with 10 bases sitting between them. The DNA for the CDR3 is TGTGCCAGCAGTTTAAGGGGGGGTGACGAGCAGTACTTC. This translates into CASSLRGGDEQYF.

The gene calls are TRBV5-6 and TRBJ1-1; tentatively, D is TRBD1 (6 bases). Germline CDR1 is SGHDT and CDR2 is YYEEEE. The CDR3 consists of 14 residues. Trimming left V 0 bases short and J 3 bases short, with 9 bases between. CDR3 protein: CASSLVAGDTEAFF. In DNA, the CDR3 is TGTGCCAGCAGCTTGGTAGCAGGGGACACTGAAGCTTTCTTT.

The J gene is TRBJ2-2, the V gene TRBV5-8, with TRBD2 identical over 7 bases. The J segment lost 1 base and the V segment lost 4 bases, leaving 19 bases of the junction unmatched. The CDR3 is 20 amino acids. Germline CDR1 and CDR2: SGHTS and YDEGEE. The CDR3 region has the DNA TGTGCCAGCAGCCTTGTGGCCGCATCCGGGACTATAATGAACACCGGGGAGCTGTTTTTT. Translation: CASSLVAASGTIMNTGELFF.

DNA for the CDR3: TGCGCCAGCAGCTTGGCTGAGGGCGGGAGAGGAGAGACCCAGTACTTC. Amino acids: CASSLAEGGRGETQYF. The rearrangement joins TRBV5-1 to TRBJ2-5; 7 nucleotides align to TRBD2. Looked up from germline, CDR1 is SGHRS and CDR2 is YFSETQ. The CDR3 sequence is 16 residues long. After removal of 0 bases from V and 4 bases from J, the junction contained 9 bases not matched to a gene.

The V gene is TRBV29-1, the J gene TRBJ2-7; TRBD2 aligns across 8 bases. CDR1 is SQVTM and CDR2 is ANQGSEA in the germline V gene. V trimming: 4 bases; J trimming: 1 base; junction bases outside the gene matches: 3. The CDR3 consists of 13 residues. DNA for the CDR3: TGCAGCGTTGTAGCGGGAACATCCTACGAGCAGTACTTC. Protein: CSVVAGTSYEQYF.

This chain links TRBV7-9 with TRBJ2-3, with D possibly being TRBD2 (6 bases). Looked up from germline, CDR1 is SEHNR and CDR2 is FQNEAQ (reference sequence). CDR3 size: 16 residues. The V and J ends lost 2 bases and 2 bases respectively, with 14 bases between them. This CDR3 is CASSLIAGLPTDTQYF. CDR3 bases: TGTGCCAGCAGCTTAATTGCCGGACTACCCACAGATACGCAGTATTTT.

This chain uses TRBV5-6 with TRBJ1-1; 8 bases agree with TRBD1. Looked up from germline, CDR1 is SGHDT and CDR2 is YYEEEE. V shed 4 bases, J shed 8 bases, and the junction held 4 bases outside the gene matches. This CDR3 has 12 residues. CDR3 region: CASSTDRVEAFF. The CDR3 region has the DNA TGTGCCAGCAGCACGGACAGGGTGGAAGCTTTCTTT.

V usage is TRBV7-3 and J usage is TRBJ2-6; maybe TRBD1 (6 bases). Germline loops: CDR1 SGHTA, CDR2 FQGTGA. The CDR3 is 18 residues long. V lost 5 bases and J 4 bases, leaving 21 bases between the germline ends. In DNA, the CDR3 is TGTGCCAGCAGCCTGTACAGGGTAGAAGTGCCCGGGGCCAACGTCCTGACTTTC. Protein: CASSLYRVEVPGANVLTF.